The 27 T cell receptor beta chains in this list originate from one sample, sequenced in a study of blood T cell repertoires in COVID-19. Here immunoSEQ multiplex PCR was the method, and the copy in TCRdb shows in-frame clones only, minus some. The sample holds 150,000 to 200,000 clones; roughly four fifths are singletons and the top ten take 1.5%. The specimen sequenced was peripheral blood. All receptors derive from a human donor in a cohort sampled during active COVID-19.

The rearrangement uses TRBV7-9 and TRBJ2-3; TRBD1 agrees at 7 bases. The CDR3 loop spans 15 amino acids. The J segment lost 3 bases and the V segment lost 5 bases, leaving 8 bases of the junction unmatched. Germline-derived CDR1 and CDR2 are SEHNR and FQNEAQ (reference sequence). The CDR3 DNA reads TGTGCCAGCAGCGCAGTAGACAGGGCGACAGATACGCAGTATTTT. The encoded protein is CASSAVDRATDTQYF.

CDR3 coding DNA: TGTGCCAGCAGTTACATAGGGGGCTCCTACGAGCAGTACTTC. This codes for CASSYIGGSYEQYF. The chain carries TRBV6-5 and TRBJ2-7; TRBD1 might be the D (6 bases). The CDR3 totals 14 residues. Germline CDR1 MNHEY, CDR2 SVGAGI. V was clipped by 2 bases and J by 0 bases, with 8 bases between them.

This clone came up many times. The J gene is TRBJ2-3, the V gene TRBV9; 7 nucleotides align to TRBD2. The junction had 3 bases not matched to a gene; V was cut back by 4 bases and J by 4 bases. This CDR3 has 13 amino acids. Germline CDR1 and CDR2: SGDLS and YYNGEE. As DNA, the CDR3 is TGTGCCAGCAGCTTTGGGGGGGCAGATACGCAGTATTTT. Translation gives CASSFGGADTQYF.

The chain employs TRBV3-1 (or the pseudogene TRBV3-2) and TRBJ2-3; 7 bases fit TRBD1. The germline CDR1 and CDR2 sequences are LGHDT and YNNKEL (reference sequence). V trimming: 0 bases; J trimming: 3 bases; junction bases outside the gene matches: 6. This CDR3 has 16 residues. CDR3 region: CASSQDEAGGTDTQYF. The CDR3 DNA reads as TGTGCCAGCAGCCAAGATGAGGCAGGGGGAACAGATACGCAGTATTTT.

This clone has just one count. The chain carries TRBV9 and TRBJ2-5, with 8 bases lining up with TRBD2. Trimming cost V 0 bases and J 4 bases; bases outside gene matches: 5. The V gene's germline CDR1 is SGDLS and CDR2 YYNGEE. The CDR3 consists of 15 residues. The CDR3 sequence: CASSVAAGVAETQYF. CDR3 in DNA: TGTGCCAGCAGCGTAGCAGCGGGAGTGGCAGAGACCCAGTACTTC. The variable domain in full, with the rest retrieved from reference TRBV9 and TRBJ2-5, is DSGVTQTPKHLITATGQRVTLRCSPRSGDLSVYWYQQSLDQGLQFLIQYYNGEERAKGNILERFSAQQFPDLHSELNLSSLELGDSALYFCASSVAAGVAETQYFGPGTRLLVL.

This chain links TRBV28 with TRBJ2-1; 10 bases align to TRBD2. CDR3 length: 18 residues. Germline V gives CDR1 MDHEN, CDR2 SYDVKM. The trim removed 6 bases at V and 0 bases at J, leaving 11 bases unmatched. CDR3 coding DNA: TGTGCCAGCAGGCCCATGACTAGCGGGTGGAGCTCCTACAATGAGCAGTTCTTC. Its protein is CASRPMTSGWSSYNEQFF.

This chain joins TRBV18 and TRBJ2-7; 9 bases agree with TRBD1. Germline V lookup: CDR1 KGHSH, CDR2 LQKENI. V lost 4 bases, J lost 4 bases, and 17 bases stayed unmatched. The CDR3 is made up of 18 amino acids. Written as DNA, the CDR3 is TGTGCCAGCTCACTTACAGGGGGCGCCGGCGGGAGCGGATACGAGCAGTACTTC. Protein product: CASSLTGGAGGSGYEQYF.

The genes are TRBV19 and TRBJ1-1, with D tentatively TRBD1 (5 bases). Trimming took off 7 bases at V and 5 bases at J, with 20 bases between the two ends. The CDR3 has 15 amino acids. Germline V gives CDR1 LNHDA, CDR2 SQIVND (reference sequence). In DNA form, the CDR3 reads TGTGCCAGTACTCCGACGTGGAGGGGAAGGACTGAAGCTTTCTTT. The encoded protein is CASTPTWRGRTEAFF.

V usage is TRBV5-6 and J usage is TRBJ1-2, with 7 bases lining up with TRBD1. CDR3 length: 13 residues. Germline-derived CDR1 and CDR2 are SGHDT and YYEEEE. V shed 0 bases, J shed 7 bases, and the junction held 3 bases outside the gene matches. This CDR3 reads CASSLARQGGYTF. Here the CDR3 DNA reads TGTGCCAGCAGCTTGGCCCGACAGGGTGGCTACACCTTC.

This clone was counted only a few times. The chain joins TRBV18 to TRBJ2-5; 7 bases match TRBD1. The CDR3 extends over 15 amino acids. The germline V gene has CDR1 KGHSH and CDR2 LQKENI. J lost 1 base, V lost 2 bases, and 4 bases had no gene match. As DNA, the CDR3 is TGTGCCAGCTCACCAAGAGGGGGCGGCCAAGAGACCCAGTACTTC. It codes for CASSPRGGGQETQYF.

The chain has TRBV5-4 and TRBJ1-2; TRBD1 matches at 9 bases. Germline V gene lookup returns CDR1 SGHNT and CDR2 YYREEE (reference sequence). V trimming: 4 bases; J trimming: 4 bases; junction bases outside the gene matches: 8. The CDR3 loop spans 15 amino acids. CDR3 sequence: CASSPRQGGFYGYTF. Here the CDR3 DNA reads TGTGCCAGCAGCCCCCGACAGGGGGGTTTCTATGGCTACACCTTC.

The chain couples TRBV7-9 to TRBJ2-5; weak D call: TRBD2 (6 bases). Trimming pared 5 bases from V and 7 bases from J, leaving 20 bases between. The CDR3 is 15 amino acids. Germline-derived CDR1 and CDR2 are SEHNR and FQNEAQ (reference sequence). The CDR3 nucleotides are TGTGCCAGCAGCAACGCAGGGACTCCTATGGGGACCCAGTACTTC. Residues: CASSNAGTPMGTQYF.

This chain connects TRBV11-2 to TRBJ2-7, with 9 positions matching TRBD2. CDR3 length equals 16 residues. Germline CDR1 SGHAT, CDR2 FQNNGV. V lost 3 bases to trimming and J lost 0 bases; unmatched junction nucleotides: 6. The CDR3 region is CASSFRLAGYSYEQYF. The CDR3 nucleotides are TGTGCCAGCAGCTTCCGGCTAGCGGGATACTCCTACGAGCAGTACTTC.

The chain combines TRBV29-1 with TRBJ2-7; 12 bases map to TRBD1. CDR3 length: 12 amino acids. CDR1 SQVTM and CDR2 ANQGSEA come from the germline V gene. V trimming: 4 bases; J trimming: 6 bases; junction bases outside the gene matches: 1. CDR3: CSVGDRGREQYF. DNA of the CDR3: TGCAGCGTTGGGGACAGGGGGCGCGAGCAGTACTTC.

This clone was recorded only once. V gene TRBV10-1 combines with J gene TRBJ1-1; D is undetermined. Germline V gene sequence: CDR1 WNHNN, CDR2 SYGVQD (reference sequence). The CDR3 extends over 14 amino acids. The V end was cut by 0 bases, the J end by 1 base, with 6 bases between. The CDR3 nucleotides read TGCGCCAGCAGTGAGTCAAAAGCGAACACTGAAGCTTTCTTT. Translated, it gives CASSESKANTEAFF.

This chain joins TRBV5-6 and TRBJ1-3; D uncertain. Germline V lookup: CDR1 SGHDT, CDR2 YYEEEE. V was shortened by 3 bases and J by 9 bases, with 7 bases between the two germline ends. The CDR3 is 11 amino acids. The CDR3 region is CASSWEGTIYF. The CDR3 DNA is TGTGCCAGCAGCTGGGAGGGCACCATATATTTT.

CDR3 loop: CASSLYYEQYF. The CDR3 DNA reads as TGTGCCAGCAGCTTATACTACGAGCAGTACTTC. The chain has TRBV13 and TRBJ2-7; D is unclear. The CDR3 is 11 amino acids. The V gene lost 2 bases and the J gene lost 3 bases, with 2 bases spanning the gap. Germline CDR1 PRHDT, CDR2 FYEKMQ (reference sequence).

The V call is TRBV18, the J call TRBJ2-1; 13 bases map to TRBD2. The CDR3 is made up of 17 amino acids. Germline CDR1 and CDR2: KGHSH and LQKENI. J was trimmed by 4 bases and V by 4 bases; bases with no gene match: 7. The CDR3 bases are TGTGCCAGCTCACTACAACTAGCGGGAGGGCCTTACAATGAGCAGTTCTTC. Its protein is CASSLQLAGGPYNEQFF.

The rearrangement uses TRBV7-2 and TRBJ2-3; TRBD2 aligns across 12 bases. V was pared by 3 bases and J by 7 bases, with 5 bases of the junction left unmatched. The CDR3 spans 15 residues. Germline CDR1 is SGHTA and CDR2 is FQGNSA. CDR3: CASSLPSGRANTQYF. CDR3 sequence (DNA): TGTGCCAGCAGCTTGCCTAGCGGGAGGGCAAATACGCAGTATTTT.

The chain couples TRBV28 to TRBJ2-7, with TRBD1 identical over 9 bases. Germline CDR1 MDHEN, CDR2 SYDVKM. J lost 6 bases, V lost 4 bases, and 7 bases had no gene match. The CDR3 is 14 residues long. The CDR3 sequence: CASSWGQGVGEQYF. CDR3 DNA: TGTGCCAGCAGTTGGGGACAGGGAGTGGGCGAGCAGTACTTC.

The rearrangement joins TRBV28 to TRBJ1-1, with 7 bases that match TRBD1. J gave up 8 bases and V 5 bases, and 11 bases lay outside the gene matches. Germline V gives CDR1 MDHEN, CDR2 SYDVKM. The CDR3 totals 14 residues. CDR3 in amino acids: CASSMGQPGGEAFF. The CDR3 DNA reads TGTGCCAGCAGTATGGGACAGCCCGGAGGAGAAGCTTTCTTT.

The CDR3 here is CASTPGGVSNYGYTF. CDR3 DNA: TGCGCCAGCACCCCGGGCGGGGTTTCTAACTATGGCTACACCTTC. The chain uses TRBV10-2 and TRBJ1-2; D gene ambiguous. Trimming removed 7 bases at V and 0 bases at J, with 15 bases between. The CDR3 is made up of 15 amino acids. CDR1 is WSHSY and CDR2 is SAAADI in the germline V gene.

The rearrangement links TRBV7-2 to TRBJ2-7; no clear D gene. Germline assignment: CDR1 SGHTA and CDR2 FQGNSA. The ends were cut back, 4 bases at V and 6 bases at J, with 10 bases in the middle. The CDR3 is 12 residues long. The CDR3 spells CASSSGVGEQYF. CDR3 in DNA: TGTGCCAGCAGCTCGGGTGTTGGCGAGCAGTACTTC.

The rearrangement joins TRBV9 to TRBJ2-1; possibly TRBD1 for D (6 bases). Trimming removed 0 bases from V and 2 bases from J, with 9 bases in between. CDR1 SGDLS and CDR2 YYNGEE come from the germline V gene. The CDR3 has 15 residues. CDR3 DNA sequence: TGTGCCAGCAGCGTAGGTGAGGGGGCCTACAATGAGCAGTTCTTC. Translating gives CASSVGEGAYNEQFF.

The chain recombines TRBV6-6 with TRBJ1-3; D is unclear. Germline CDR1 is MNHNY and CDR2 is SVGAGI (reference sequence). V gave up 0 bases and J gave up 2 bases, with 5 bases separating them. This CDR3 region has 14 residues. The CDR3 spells CASSYSITGNTIYF. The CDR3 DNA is TGTGCCAGCAGTTACTCAATAACTGGAAACACCATATATTTT.

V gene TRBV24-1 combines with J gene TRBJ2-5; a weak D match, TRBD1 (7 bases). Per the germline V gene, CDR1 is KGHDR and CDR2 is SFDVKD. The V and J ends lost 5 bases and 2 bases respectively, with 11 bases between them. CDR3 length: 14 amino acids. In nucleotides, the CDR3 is TGTGCCACCAGTGCGACAGGGAGGCAAGAGACCCAGTACTTC. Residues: CATSATGRQETQYF.

CDR3 sequence reads: CASSAGTSGLNEQFF. The CDR3 DNA reads as TGTGCCAGCAGCGCCGGGACTAGCGGGTTGAATGAGCAGTTCTTC. The chain links TRBV5-4 to TRBJ2-1; 12 bases line up with TRBD2. V was pared by 4 bases and J by 7 bases, with 6 bases of the junction left unmatched. The germline V gene has CDR1 SGHNT and CDR2 YYREEE (reference sequence). CDR3 length equals 15 residues.